The clone carrying this T cell receptor beta chain was counted a few times. The data stem from a study of blood T cells in healthy people across ages. Using a J-beta primer mix together with a sample-barcoded 5' primer, a second PCR was run for about 7 to 12 cycles. In TCRdb, the 5' RACE reads were re-called with MiXCR into one record per CDR3 protein. The sample lists roughly 700,000 distinct CDR3 sequences; just under 25% were seen once. Trimming cost V 1 base and J 1 base; bases outside gene matches: 4. Per the germline V gene, CDR1 is DFQATT and CDR2 is SNEGSKA (reference sequence). CDR3 length equals 16 residues. The sample also formed part of further work on T cells of mothers and their children. That investigation notes: Inherited differences only slightly affect thymic shaping of TCR recombination output.

The sequencing sample was made of blood. This TCR was sampled from a boy between 10 and 17 years old in good health. The chain joins TRBV20-1 to TRBJ2-5, with 12 bases aligning to TRBD2. CDR3 in amino acids: CSARGWTSGTQETQYF. DNA for the CDR3: TGCAGTGCTAGAGGATGGACTAGCGGGACCCAAGAGACCCAGTACTTC.